These 20 T cell receptor beta chains originate from one sample sequenced in a study of response to subunit inactivated influenza vaccine. MiXCR, applied by TCRdb to the RT-PCR reads, yields one record per CDR3 protein. This table holds more than 600,000 distinct CDR3 sequences, roughly 18% found once. The specimen was PBMCs from blood, collected 5 days after vaccination. Receptor source: a man aged 45-65 years who received an inactivated influenza vaccine.

This clonotype appeared a few times. The chain carries TRBV6-1 and TRBJ1-5; D unresolved. The CDR3 has 13 amino acids. Trimming pared 5 bases from V and 4 bases from J, leaving 9 bases between. Per germline, CDR1 MNHNS and CDR2 SASEGT. The CDR3 region has the DNA TGTGCCAGCAGTCGTAGATCAAATCAGCCCCAGCATTTT. It encodes CASSRRSNQPQHF.

V is TRBV20-1 and J is TRBJ2-7, with D hard to call. V lost 2 bases, J lost 3 bases, and 14 bases lay in between. Germline V gives CDR1 DFQATT, CDR2 SNEGSKA (reference sequence). This CDR3 has 14 residues. CDR3 amino acids: CSARTMNGDYEQYF. The CDR3 region has the DNA TGCAGTGCTAGAACAATGAACGGAGACTACGAGCAGTACTTC.

There are a few counts of this clonotype. V usage is TRBV24-1 and J usage is TRBJ1-5, with TRBD1 as a possible D gene (5 bases). The CDR3 is 14 residues long. Trimming pared 4 bases from V and 5 bases from J, leaving 11 bases between. Germline V gene data show CDR1 as KGHDR and CDR2 as SFDVKD. The CDR3 nucleotides read TGTGCCACCAGTGAGGGGGGGGGTTATCAGCCCCAGCATTTT. Amino acids: CATSEGGGYQPQHF.

This clonotype showed up just a few times. The rearrangement links TRBV7-9 to TRBJ2-5; 8 bases align to TRBD1. With V trimmed by 5 bases and J by 5 bases, 7 bases remained unmatched. CDR1 is SEHNR, CDR2 FQNEAQ, per germline (reference sequence). The CDR3 runs to 14 residues. CDR3 protein: CASSADRGSETQYF. CDR3 DNA sequence: TGTGCCAGCAGCGCCGACAGGGGATCGGAGACCCAGTACTTC.

The chain employs TRBV5-1 and TRBJ2-7, with TRBD1 as a possible D gene (6 bases). This CDR3 comprises 15 residues. The ends were cut back, 4 bases at V and 4 bases at J, with 18 bases in the middle. Germline CDR1 reads SGHRS; CDR2 reads YFSETQ. The CDR3 here is CASSPGRDIQYEQYF. CDR3 bases: TGCGCCAGCAGCCCTGGTAGGGACATTCAATACGAGCAGTACTTC.

This clonotype was detected only a few times. The chain is built from TRBV11-2 and TRBJ2-1; 7 bases line up with TRBD2. Germline V lookup: CDR1 SGHAT, CDR2 FQNNGV. This CDR3 comprises 19 residues. With V trimmed by 0 bases and J by 4 bases, 15 bases remained unmatched. CDR3 DNA sequence: TGTGCCAGCAGCTTAGATCGGGTTAGTAGCGGGTCACGGTACAATGAGCAGTTCTTC. Residues: CASSLDRVSSGSRYNEQFF.

The chain couples TRBV15 to TRBJ2-7, with D perhaps assigned TRBD1 or TRBD2 (7 bases each). Deletions cut 0 bases from V and 7 bases from J, with 16 bases between. The CDR3 has 15 amino acids. Per germline, CDR1 LNHNV and CDR2 YYDKDF (reference sequence). The CDR3 DNA reads as TGTGCCACCAGCAGAGAGGGAGGGACAGCTCGAGAGCAGTACTTC. It encodes CATSREGGTAREQYF.

This chain links TRBV20-1 with TRBJ1-4; maybe TRBD1 (5 bases). Per the germline V gene, CDR1 is DFQATT and CDR2 is SNEGSKA (reference sequence). This CDR3 spans 13 amino acids. The V gene lost 5 bases and the J gene lost 8 bases, with 15 bases spanning the gap. CDR3: CSAPSQGAEKLFF. DNA for the CDR3: TGCAGTGCTCCCAGTCAAGGGGCGGAAAAACTGTTTTTT.

There are a few counts of this clonotype. CDR3 nucleotides: TGTGCCAGCAGTCCCCCGGACCGATACAATGAGCAGTTCTTC. Amino acids: CASSPPDRYNEQFF. The genes are TRBV28 and TRBJ2-1; D gene unclear. CDR3 length: 14 residues. Looked up from germline, CDR1 is MDHEN and CDR2 is SYDVKM. The V end lost 5 bases, the J end lost 4 bases, and 12 bases lay between the germline ends. Supplemented by reference TRBV28 and TRBJ2-1, the full variable domain reads DVKVTQSSRYLVKRTGEKVFLECVQDMDHENMFWYRQDPGLGLRLIYFSYDVKMKEKGDIPEGYSVSREKKERFSLILESASTNQTSMYLCASSPPDRYNEQFFGPGTRLTVL.

This clonotype was found a few times. The V and J genes are TRBV28 and TRBJ2-5; possibly TRBD1 for D (5 bases). The CDR3 runs to 14 residues. The germline V and J ends were trimmed by 6 bases and 7 bases, with 18 bases remaining between them. Germline loops: CDR1 MDHEN, CDR2 SYDVKM. The CDR3 protein is CASRGPAPRWTQYF. CDR3 DNA: TGTGCCAGCAGGGGGCCGGCTCCTCGGTGGACCCAGTACTTC.

Only a few counts were recorded for this clonotype. The chain joins TRBV20-1 to TRBJ2-7; D might be TRBD1 or TRBD2, each matching 5 bases. The CDR3 is made up of 15 amino acids. Germline lookup yields CDR1 DFQATT and CDR2 SNEGSKA (reference sequence). V shed 6 bases and J shed 4 bases, with 22 bases lying between them. In DNA form, the CDR3 reads TGCAGTGCCCATCCTTCGGCAGGGAGCCATTACGAGCAGTACTTC. Translating gives CSAHPSAGSHYEQYF.

This clonotype has only a few counts. The chain carries TRBV12-3 or TRBV12-4 and TRBJ2-1; 9 bases line up with TRBD2. Unmatched junction bases numbered 9, after V lost 5 bases and J lost 7 bases. The CDR3 covers 15 residues. As DNA, the CDR3 is TGTGCCAGCAGTGACACCGGGACTAGCATGAATGAGCAGTTCTTC. It specifies CASSDTGTSMNEQFF.

This clonotype was observed a few times. DNA for the CDR3: TGCAGCGTTGGGGGAGTCAATCAGCCCCAGCATTTT. Translation: CSVGGVNQPQHF. The chain links TRBV29-1 to TRBJ1-5; no definite D call. Germline V gene data show CDR1 as SQVTM and CDR2 as ANQGSEA. Trimming took 4 bases from V and 3 from J, leaving 7 bases between them. This CDR3 region has 12 residues.

This chain links TRBV30 with TRBJ2-7; unclear D gene. Germline-derived CDR1 and CDR2 are GTSNPN and SVGIG (reference sequence). The CDR3 is 11 amino acids. The V end lost 1 base, the J end lost 3 bases, and 4 bases lay between the germline ends. CDR3 DNA: TGTGCCTGGAGTGCCAGCTACGAGCAGTACTTC. This sequence encodes CAWSASYEQYF.

This clonotype was observed a few times. This chain joins TRBV18 and TRBJ2-3; D is uncertain. V gave up 2 bases and J gave up 4 bases, with 7 bases separating them. In germline, CDR1 is KGHSH, CDR2 LQKENI. CDR3 length: 13 amino acids. CDR3 loop: CASSPAISDTQYF. DNA of the CDR3: TGTGCCAGCTCACCAGCGATTTCAGATACGCAGTATTTT. The full variable domain, in which reference TRBV18 and TRBJ2-3 provide the parts outside the CDR3, is NAGVMQNPRHLVRRRGQEARLRCSPMKGHSHVYWYRQLPEEGLKFMVYLQKENIIDESGMPKERFSAEFPKEGPSILRIQQVVRGDSAAYFCASSPAISDTQYFGPGTRLTVL.

The J gene is TRBJ2-1, the V gene TRBV9; D might be TRBD2 (6 bases). V was pared by 4 bases and J by 2 bases, with 16 bases between. CDR1 and CDR2 (germline): SGDLS, YYNGEE. This CDR3 has 16 residues. The DNA for the CDR3 is TGTGCCAGCAGCAAAGAACCGGGACTCGCCTACAATGAGCAGTTCTTC. Amino acids: CASSKEPGLAYNEQFF. Full variable domain (rest looked up from reference TRBV9 and TRBJ2-1): DSGVTQTPKHLITATGQRVTLRCSPRSGDLSVYWYQQSLDQGLQFLIQYYNGEERAKGNILERFSAQQFPDLHSELNLSSLELGDSALYFCASSKEPGLAYNEQFFGPGTRLTVL.

V gene TRBV7-6 combines with J gene TRBJ2-3; 7 bases agree with TRBD2. Germline V gene lookup returns CDR1 SGHVS and CDR2 FNYEAQ. Unmatched junction bases numbered 10, after V lost 5 bases and J lost 2 bases. The CDR3 loop spans 16 amino acids. The CDR3 DNA sequence: TGTGCCAGCAGCCAAAGGCTAGCGGTAATCACAGATACGCAGTATTTT. Encoded protein: CASSQRLAVITDTQYF.

This clonotype was observed a handful of times. The V call is TRBV5-6, the J call TRBJ2-2; 8 nucleotides match TRBD1. The CDR3 contains 15 residues. V gave up 0 bases and J gave up 6 bases; unmatched junction bases: 4. Germline loops: CDR1 SGHDT, CDR2 YYEEEE. The CDR3 sequence is CASSLAMTGAGELFF. The CDR3 DNA is TGTGCCAGCAGCTTGGCTATGACAGGGGCCGGGGAGCTGTTTTTT.

This clonotype was observed a few times. The rearrangement joins TRBV12-3 or TRBV12-4 to TRBJ2-7, with unresolved D. The CDR3 is made up of 13 amino acids. V lost 5 bases and J lost 8, with 16 bases in between. In nucleotides, the CDR3 is TGTGCCAGCAGTGTCGGGCCCCTCGAGAAGCAGTACTTC. Translation: CASSVGPLEKQYF.

In this sample, this clonotype turned up a few times. The chain uses TRBV6-1 and TRBJ1-1, with a weak D call TRBD1 (5 bases). Germline V gene data show CDR1 as MNHNS and CDR2 as SASEGT. The V gene lost 6 bases and the J gene lost 4 bases, with 15 bases spanning the gap. The CDR3 covers 14 residues. The CDR3 is CASSPAGGGTEAFF. CDR3 nucleotides: TGTGCCAGCAGCCCTGCCGGGGGAGGCACTGAAGCTTTCTTT.